The clone carrying this T cell receptor (beta chain) came up a few times. The antigen is not known. The CDR3 has 13 residues. In germline, CDR1 is SGHTA, CDR2 FQGTGA. Trimming removed 1 base at V and 5 bases at J, with 7 bases between. This sample stems from a study of CD8+ T cells in alopecia areata. Study background: Severity scores in treated patients reflected the percentage of scalp affected. Findings of the study overall: Higher clonality than in normal scalp was seen in lesional scalp, especially alopecia totalis/universalis. Scalp clonality dropped significantly under tofacitinib, as did expanded CD8+ top-100 clones.

Treatment of the sample: oral pan-JAK inhibitor, 5-10 mg twice daily. It was cDNA, reverse transcribed from extracted RNA, that served as the sequencing template. Profiling relied on immunoSEQ multiplex PCR, and the TCRdb table lists in-frame clones only, not all of them. Of around 70,000 clones in the sample, over 25% were seen once. The receptor comes from a human donor with alopecia areata. The gene calls are TRBV7-3 and TRBJ2-3; no firm D call. This specimen was CD8+ T cells sorted from blood, taken at week 4, from a patient treated with tofacitinib. The chain's CDR3 is CASSLKSEDTQYF. The CDR3 nucleotides read TGTGCCAGCAGCTTAAAGTCTGAAGATACGCAGTATTTT.